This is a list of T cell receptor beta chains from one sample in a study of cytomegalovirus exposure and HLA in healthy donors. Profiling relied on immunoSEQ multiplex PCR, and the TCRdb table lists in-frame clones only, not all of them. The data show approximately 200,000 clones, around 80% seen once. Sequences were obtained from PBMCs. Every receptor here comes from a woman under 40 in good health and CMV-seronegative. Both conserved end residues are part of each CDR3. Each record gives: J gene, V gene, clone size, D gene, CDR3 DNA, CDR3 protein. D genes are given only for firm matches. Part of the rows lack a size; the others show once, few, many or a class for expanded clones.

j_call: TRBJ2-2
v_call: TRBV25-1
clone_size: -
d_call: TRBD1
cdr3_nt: TGTGCCAGCAGCGAAGGACGGGACAGATACACCGGGGAGCTGTTTTTT
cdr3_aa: CASSEGRDRYTGELFF

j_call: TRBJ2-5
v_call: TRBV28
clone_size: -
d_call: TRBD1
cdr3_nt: TGTGCCAGCAGTTCCAATGGACAGGGGGGCGCGGGAGAGACCCAGTACTTC
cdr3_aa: CASSSNGQGGAGETQYF

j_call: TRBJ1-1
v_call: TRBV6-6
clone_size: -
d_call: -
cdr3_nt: TGTGCCAGCAGCTTAACAGGGCCCCTTGAAGCTTTCTTT
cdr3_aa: CASSLTGPLEAFF

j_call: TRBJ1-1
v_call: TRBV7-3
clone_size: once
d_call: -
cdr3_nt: TGTGCCAGCAGCTTGGGGGGTTTGGCTGAAGCTTTCTTT
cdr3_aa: CASSLGGLAEAFF

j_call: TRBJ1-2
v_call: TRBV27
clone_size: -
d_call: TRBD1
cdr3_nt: TGTGCCAGCAGCCCGGGACAGGGTCTATTTGGCTACACCTTC
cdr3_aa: CASSPGQGLFGYTF

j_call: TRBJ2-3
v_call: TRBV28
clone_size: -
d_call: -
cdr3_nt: TGTGCCAGCAGTTGGGTCAGGTTGGGGCGGGATACGCAGTATTTT
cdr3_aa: CASSWVRLGRDTQYF

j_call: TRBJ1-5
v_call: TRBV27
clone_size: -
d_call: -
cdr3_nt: TGTGCCAGCACCCCCCCCGGTCAGCCCCAGCATTTT
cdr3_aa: CASTPPGQPQHF

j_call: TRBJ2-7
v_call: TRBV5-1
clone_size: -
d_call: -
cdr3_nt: TGCGCCAGCAGCTTATATCAAACAGGGCGGGTGGACGAGCAGTACTTC
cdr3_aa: CASSLYQTGRVDEQYF

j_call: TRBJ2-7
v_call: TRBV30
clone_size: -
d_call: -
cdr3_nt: TGTGCCTGGAGCGGAGGAACTTACTACGAGCAGTACTTC
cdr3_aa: CAWSGGTYYEQYF

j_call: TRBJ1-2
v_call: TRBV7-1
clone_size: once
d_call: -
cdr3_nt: TGTGCCAGCAGCCTACAGGGTGGCAACTATGGCTACACCTTC
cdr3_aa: CASSLQGGNYGYTF

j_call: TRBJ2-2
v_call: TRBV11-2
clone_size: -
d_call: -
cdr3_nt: TGTGCCAGCACACACAGGGCGAACACCGGGGAGCTGTTTTTT
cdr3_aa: CASTHRANTGELFF

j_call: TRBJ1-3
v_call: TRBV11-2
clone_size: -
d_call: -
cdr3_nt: TGTGCCAGCACCCCTTACAGGGACTCTGGAAACACCATATATTTT
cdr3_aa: CASTPYRDSGNTIYF

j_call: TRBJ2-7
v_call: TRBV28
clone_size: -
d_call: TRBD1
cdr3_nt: TGTGCCAGCAGCCGACAGGGTGTAACCTACGAGCAGTACTTC
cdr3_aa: CASSRQGVTYEQYF

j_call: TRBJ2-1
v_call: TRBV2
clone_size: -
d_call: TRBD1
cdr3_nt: TGTGCCAGCAGCGTCCTGGGACAGGGGGCAGGTGAGCAGTTCTTC
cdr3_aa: CASSVLGQGAGEQFF

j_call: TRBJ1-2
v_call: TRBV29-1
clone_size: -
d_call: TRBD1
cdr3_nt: TGCAGCGTACCGAACGACAGGGCAAAGGACTATGGCTACACCTTC
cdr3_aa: CSVPNDRAKDYGYTF

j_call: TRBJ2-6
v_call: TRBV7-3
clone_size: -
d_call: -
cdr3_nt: TGTGCCAGCCGCCCTGGGGGGTCTTCCGGGGCCAACGTCCTGACTTTC
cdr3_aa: CASRPGGSSGANVLTF

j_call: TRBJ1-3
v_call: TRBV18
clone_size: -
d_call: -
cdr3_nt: TGTGCCAGCTCACCGGACAGTCCCCTTTCTGGAAACACCATATATTTT
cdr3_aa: CASSPDSPLSGNTIYF

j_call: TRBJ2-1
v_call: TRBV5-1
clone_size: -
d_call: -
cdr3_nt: TGCGCCAGCAGCTCGGGCCGTCGGGGTTTTATGAACAATGAGCAGTTCTTC
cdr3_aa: CASSSGRRGFMNNEQFF

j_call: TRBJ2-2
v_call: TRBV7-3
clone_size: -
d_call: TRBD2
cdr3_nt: TGTGCCAGCAGCTTAATTAGCGGGGGTACCGGGGAGCTGTTTTTT
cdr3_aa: CASSLISGGTGELFF

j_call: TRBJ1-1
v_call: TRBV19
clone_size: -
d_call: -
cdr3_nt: TGTGCCAGCGCCCGTGGCCAGGCGAACACTGAAGCTTTCTTT
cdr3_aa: CASARGQANTEAFF

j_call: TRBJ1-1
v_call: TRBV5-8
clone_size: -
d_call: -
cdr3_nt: TGTGCCAGCAGCTTGTACAGAAAGACTGAAGCTTTCTTT
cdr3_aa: CASSLYRKTEAFF

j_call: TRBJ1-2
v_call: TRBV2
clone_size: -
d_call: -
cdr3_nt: TGTGCCAGGACGGGGGGTTTAGATGGCTACACCTTC
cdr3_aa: CARTGGLDGYTF

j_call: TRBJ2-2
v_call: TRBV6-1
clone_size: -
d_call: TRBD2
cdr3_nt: TGTGCCAGCACGACTCGGGAGGGCCGCACCGGGGAGCTGTTTTTT
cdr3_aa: CASTTREGRTGELFF

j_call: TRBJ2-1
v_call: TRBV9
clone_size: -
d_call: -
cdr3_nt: TGTGCCAGCAGCCCCGGGGGGCAGGGGCGTTTGAATGAGCAGTTCTTC
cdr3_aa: CASSPGGQGRLNEQFF

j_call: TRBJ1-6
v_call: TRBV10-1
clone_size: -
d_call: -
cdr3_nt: TGCGCCAGCAGTGCTCTCGGGAATTCACCCCTCCACTTT
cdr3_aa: CASSALGNSPLHF

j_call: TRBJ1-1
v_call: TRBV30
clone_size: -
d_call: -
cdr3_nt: TGTGCCTGGAGTCTCATCACGGGTCTGAACACTGAAGCTTTCTTT
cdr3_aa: CAWSLITGLNTEAFF

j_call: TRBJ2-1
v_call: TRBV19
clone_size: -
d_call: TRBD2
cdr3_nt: TGTGCCAGTAGTATAGCTCGGACTAGCGGGAGGAATGAGCAGTTCTTC
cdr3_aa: CASSIARTSGRNEQFF

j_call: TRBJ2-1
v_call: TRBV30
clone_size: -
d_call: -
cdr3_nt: TGTGCCTGGAGTGTAGGACATTTATCTGAGCAGTTCTTC
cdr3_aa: CAWSVGHLSEQFF

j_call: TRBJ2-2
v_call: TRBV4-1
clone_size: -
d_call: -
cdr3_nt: TGCGCCAGCAGCGCCAGGGTAATGAACACCGGGGAGCTGTTTTTT
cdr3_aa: CASSARVMNTGELFF

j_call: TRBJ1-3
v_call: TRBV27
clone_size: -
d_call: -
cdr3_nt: TGTGCCAGCAGTATATCAGGGGTATTGGGAAACACCATATATTTT
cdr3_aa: CASSISGVLGNTIYF